A selection of T cell receptor beta chains follows, all from one sample in a study of blood T cell repertoires in COVID-19. TCRdb's table, derived via immunoSEQ multiplex PCR, lists solely in-frame clones and lacks some. Of 230,000 or so clones in the sample, around 90% were seen once. Sequenced input: peripheral blood. These TCRs come from a woman aged 60-70 years with COVID-19, enrolled during active disease. The CDR3 runs from the conserved cysteine through the conserved F or W. The order of the fields is CDR3 DNA, CDR3 protein, clone size, D gene, J gene, V gene. A D gene is named only where the DNA matches it firmly. Clone size appears in some rows only: once, few, many, or a class for an expanded clone.

CDR3 DNA: TGCGCCAGCAGCCAACCCAAAGGCAGGGAAGATGAAAAACTGTTTTTT; CDR3 protein: CASSQPKGREDEKLFF; clone size: -; D gene: -; J gene: TRBJ1-4; V gene: TRBV4-1
CDR3 DNA: TGTGCCAGCAGCCGGGATGCAAGTAAGGAGACCCAGTACTTC; CDR3 protein: CASSRDASKETQYF; clone size: -; D gene: -; J gene: TRBJ2-5; V gene: TRBV9
CDR3 DNA: TGTGCCAGCAGCTTAGCGGCCGGGAGGGCCTATGGCTACACCTTC; CDR3 protein: CASSLAAGRAYGYTF; clone size: -; D gene: -; J gene: TRBJ1-2; V gene: TRBV7-2
CDR3 DNA: TGTGCCAGCAGCCTTCTAGGCGGATCCCAGCCCCAGCATTTT; CDR3 protein: CASSLLGGSQPQHF; clone size: -; D gene: -; J gene: TRBJ1-5; V gene: TRBV27
CDR3 DNA: TGTGCCAGCTCCGGGACAGGGGCCCAGCCCCAGCATTTT; CDR3 protein: CASSGTGAQPQHF; clone size: -; D gene: TRBD1; J gene: TRBJ1-5; V gene: TRBV3-1/TRBV3-2
CDR3 DNA: TGTGCCAGCAGCTTGGAACTAGCGAGTGAGCAGTACTTC; CDR3 protein: CASSLELASEQYF; clone size: -; D gene: TRBD2; J gene: TRBJ2-7; V gene: TRBV5-4
CDR3 DNA: TGTGCCACCAGTACCCGGACAACTAACTATGGCTACACCTTC; CDR3 protein: CATSTRTTNYGYTF; clone size: -; D gene: -; J gene: TRBJ1-2; V gene: TRBV15
CDR3 DNA: TGTGCCAGCAGCTTCGGGACTAGCGGGGGGTTGGAGACCCAGTACTTC; CDR3 protein: CASSFGTSGGLETQYF; clone size: -; D gene: TRBD2; J gene: TRBJ2-5; V gene: TRBV7-2
CDR3 DNA: TGTGCCAGCAGCGCCCGTTTTAGCTCCTACGAGCAGTACTTC; CDR3 protein: CASSARFSSYEQYF; clone size: -; D gene: -; J gene: TRBJ2-7; V gene: TRBV11-2
CDR3 DNA: TGTGCCAGCAGCCAAGATCGGTTAGTGTCTGGAAACACCATATATTTT; CDR3 protein: CASSQDRLVSGNTIYF; clone size: -; D gene: -; J gene: TRBJ1-3; V gene: TRBV3-1/TRBV3-2
CDR3 DNA: TGTGCCAGTAGTATTCGCCCCAGACAGGGGGCTGTTGTCAATCAGCCCCAGCATTTT; CDR3 protein: CASSIRPRQGAVVNQPQHF; clone size: -; D gene: TRBD1; J gene: TRBJ1-5; V gene: TRBV19
CDR3 DNA: TGTGCCAGCAGTTCCCGGGGGGGCCACACTGAAGCTTTCTTT; CDR3 protein: CASSSRGGHTEAFF; clone size: -; D gene: -; J gene: TRBJ1-1; V gene: TRBV6-2/TRBV6-3
CDR3 DNA: TGTGCCAGCAGCTACAGGGGCCCCAGGCGGCCGAACTATGGCTACACCTTC; CDR3 protein: CASSYRGPRRPNYGYTF; clone size: few; D gene: TRBD1; J gene: TRBJ1-2; V gene: TRBV7-2
CDR3 DNA: TGCGCCAGCAGGCGAACTCGGAACACTGAAGCTTTCTTT; CDR3 protein: CASRRTRNTEAFF; clone size: -; D gene: -; J gene: TRBJ1-1; V gene: TRBV5-1
CDR3 DNA: TGTGCCAGCAGCCTCCCTGGGACAGGGGCTGATTTT; CDR3 protein: CASSLPGTGADF; clone size: -; D gene: TRBD1; J gene: TRBJ2-3; V gene: TRBV5-8
CDR3 DNA: TGTGCCAGCAGCCAATCCGGGACAAGGGTAGCTGAAGCTTTCTTT; CDR3 protein: CASSQSGTRVAEAFF; clone size: -; D gene: -; J gene: TRBJ1-1; V gene: TRBV7-9
CDR3 DNA: TGCGCCAGCAGCTGGGTGGGTCAGGGTGAGGCCAAAAACATTCAGTACTTC; CDR3 protein: CASSWVGQGEAKNIQYF; clone size: -; D gene: -; J gene: TRBJ2-4; V gene: TRBV5-1
CDR3 DNA: TGTGCCAGCAGTGACCGAGGTCACCTAGCTAACTATGGCTACACCTTC; CDR3 protein: CASSDRGHLANYGYTF; clone size: -; D gene: -; J gene: TRBJ1-2; V gene: TRBV6-1
CDR3 DNA: TGTGCCAGCAGCCAAGCCTCTACAGGATTTAGCTCTGGAAACACCATATATTTT; CDR3 protein: CASSQASTGFSSGNTIYF; clone size: -; D gene: -; J gene: TRBJ1-3; V gene: TRBV3-1/TRBV3-2
CDR3 DNA: TGTGCCAGCAGCCAAGGAGCGACAGGGGTGGGAGAGACCCAGTACTTC; CDR3 protein: CASSQGATGVGETQYF; clone size: -; D gene: TRBD1; J gene: TRBJ2-5; V gene: TRBV14
CDR3 DNA: TGTGCCAGCAGGGACAGGGGGGGTTCACCCCTCCACTTT; CDR3 protein: CASRDRGGSPLHF; clone size: -; D gene: TRBD1; J gene: TRBJ1-6; V gene: TRBV28
CDR3 DNA: TGTGCCACCGGACTGCCGAACTACAATGAGCAGTTCTTC; CDR3 protein: CATGLPNYNEQFF; clone size: -; D gene: -; J gene: TRBJ2-1; V gene: TRBV7-9
CDR3 DNA: TGTGCCAGCAGCCAATGGACAGGGGAGGACATTCAGTACTTC; CDR3 protein: CASSQWTGEDIQYF; clone size: -; D gene: TRBD1; J gene: TRBJ2-4; V gene: TRBV3-1/TRBV3-2
CDR3 DNA: TGCGCCAGCAGCCAAGCCCAGCGGGGGTACAATGAGCAGTTCTTC; CDR3 protein: CASSQAQRGYNEQFF; clone size: -; D gene: TRBD2; J gene: TRBJ2-1; V gene: TRBV4-1
CDR3 DNA: TGTGCCATCAGCAATGCGGGGAAGGAAGAAAAACTGTTTTTT; CDR3 protein: CAISNAGKEEKLFF; clone size: -; D gene: -; J gene: TRBJ1-4; V gene: TRBV10-3
CDR3 DNA: TGTGCCAGCAGCTACTCATCCGGGACAGAAGAGACCCAGTACTTC; CDR3 protein: CASSYSSGTEETQYF; clone size: -; D gene: TRBD1; J gene: TRBJ2-5; V gene: TRBV6-5
CDR3 DNA: TGTGCCAGTAGTCCCCCTCCGGCAGGGCCCTGGACAGATACGCAGTATTTT; CDR3 protein: CASSPPPAGPWTDTQYF; clone size: -; D gene: -; J gene: TRBJ2-3; V gene: TRBV19
CDR3 DNA: TGCGCCAGCAGCCAATTAGGGGTTATTAGCACAGATACGCAGTATTTT; CDR3 protein: CASSQLGVISTDTQYF; clone size: -; D gene: -; J gene: TRBJ2-3; V gene: TRBV4-3
CDR3 DNA: TGTGCCAGCAGGCAGGTAGGCTATCAGCCCCAGCATTTT; CDR3 protein: CASRQVGYQPQHF; clone size: -; D gene: -; J gene: TRBJ1-5; V gene: TRBV28
CDR3 DNA: TGTGCCAGCAGTGAATTTATGAACACTGAAGCTTTCTTT; CDR3 protein: CASSEFMNTEAFF; clone size: -; D gene: -; J gene: TRBJ1-1; V gene: TRBV2
CDR3 DNA: TGTGCCAGCAGACGAAGAACAGGGTCCCTTTCTGGGGCCAACGTCCTGACTTTC; CDR3 protein: CASRRRTGSLSGANVLTF; clone size: once; D gene: -; J gene: TRBJ2-6; V gene: TRBV27
CDR3 DNA: TGTGCCAGCAGTGAGGTCAGTCCCCCCTACAATGAGCAGTTCTTC; CDR3 protein: CASSEVSPPYNEQFF; clone size: -; D gene: -; J gene: TRBJ2-1; V gene: TRBV6-1
CDR3 DNA: TGTGCCAGCAGTTTATCACCCCTGACAGGTTATGGCTACACCTTC; CDR3 protein: CASSLSPLTGYGYTF; clone size: few; D gene: -; J gene: TRBJ1-2; V gene: TRBV27
CDR3 DNA: TGTGCCAGCAGCTCACGACAGGGTCTATCCTACGAGCAGTACTTC; CDR3 protein: CASSSRQGLSYEQYF; clone size: -; D gene: TRBD1; J gene: TRBJ2-7; V gene: TRBV11-2
CDR3 DNA: TGTGCCAGCAGCGTAGGGACACGGAATGACGAGCAGTACTTC; CDR3 protein: CASSVGTRNDEQYF; clone size: -; D gene: -; J gene: TRBJ2-7; V gene: TRBV9
CDR3 DNA: TGCGCCAGTCGGCGGGCGGGAACCTACAATGAGCAGTTCTTC; CDR3 protein: CASRRAGTYNEQFF; clone size: -; D gene: -; J gene: TRBJ2-1; V gene: TRBV5-1
CDR3 DNA: TGTGCCAGCAGCTTAGGTTCGGGTCAGCCCCAGCATTTT; CDR3 protein: CASSLGSGQPQHF; clone size: -; D gene: -; J gene: TRBJ1-5; V gene: TRBV11-1
CDR3 DNA: TGTGCCAGCAGCGTAATACTAGCGGGGGCTGCCTACAATGAGCAGTTCTTC; CDR3 protein: CASSVILAGAAYNEQFF; clone size: -; D gene: TRBD2; J gene: TRBJ2-1; V gene: TRBV11-3
CDR3 DNA: TGTGCCATCAGTGAGTCGCTGAGTGAAGCTTTCTTT; CDR3 protein: CAISESLSEAFF; clone size: -; D gene: -; J gene: TRBJ1-1; V gene: TRBV10-3
CDR3 DNA: TGTGCCAGCAGCTCTAGCGGGGGGCTGGTGATCGGGGAGCTGTTTTTT; CDR3 protein: CASSSSGGLVIGELFF; clone size: -; D gene: TRBD2; J gene: TRBJ2-2; V gene: TRBV7-8
CDR3 DNA: TGTGCCAGCAGCTTGCTGGTTGGACAGGGCGTCTATGGCTACACCTTC; CDR3 protein: CASSLLVGQGVYGYTF; clone size: -; D gene: TRBD1; J gene: TRBJ1-2; V gene: TRBV5-6
CDR3 DNA: TGCGCCAGCAGCCAAATACTAGATTCCCGAGATACGCAGTATTTT; CDR3 protein: CASSQILDSRDTQYF; clone size: -; D gene: -; J gene: TRBJ2-3; V gene: TRBV4-3
CDR3 DNA: TGTGCCAGCAGCGTAGATGTGGGACAGGCCCTTCGGACCCAGTACTTC; CDR3 protein: CASSVDVGQALRTQYF; clone size: -; D gene: TRBD1; J gene: TRBJ2-5; V gene: TRBV9
CDR3 DNA: TGTGCCAGCAGCGTAATGGAGGGGTCCGGGGAGCTGTTTTTT; CDR3 protein: CASSVMEGSGELFF; clone size: few; D gene: -; J gene: TRBJ2-2; V gene: TRBV9